This T cell receptor beta chain was observed in a study of preoperative IRX-2 immunotherapy in early breast cancer. This clone was seen once. Sequenced by immunoSEQ multiplex PCR; TCRdb stores in-frame clones only, minus some. The data hold about 98,000 clones, with 86% observed a single time. The CDR3 length is 14 residues. Germline V gene sequence: CDR1 MNHGY, CDR2 SAAAGT. V lost 11 bases to trimming and J lost 7 bases; unmatched junction nucleotides: 13. Treatment noted: preoperative locoregional IRX-2 cytokine immunotherapy. Patients received preoperative, locoregional IRX-2 cytokine immunotherapy in a phase Ib study.

The chain recombines TRBV6-8 with TRBJ2-1; 8 bases map to TRBD2. The TCR originated in a human donor with breast cancer. The material was tumor tissue, obtained after IRX-2 immunotherapy. The CDR3 coding sequence is TGTGCCGTCCTGAGCGGGAGTAATAGAAATGAGCAGTTCTTC. Translated, it gives CAVLSGSNRNEQFF.